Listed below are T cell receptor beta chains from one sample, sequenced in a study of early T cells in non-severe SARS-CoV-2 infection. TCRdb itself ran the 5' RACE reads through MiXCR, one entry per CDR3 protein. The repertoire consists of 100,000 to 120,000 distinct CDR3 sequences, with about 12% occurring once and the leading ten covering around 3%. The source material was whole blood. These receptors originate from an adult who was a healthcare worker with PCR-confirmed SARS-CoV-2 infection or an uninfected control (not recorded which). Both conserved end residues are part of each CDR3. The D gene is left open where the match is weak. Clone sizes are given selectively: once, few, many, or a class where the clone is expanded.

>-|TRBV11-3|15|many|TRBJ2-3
CASSLRMGAGDTQYF
TGTGCCAGCAGCCTTAGAATGGGGGCCGGAGATACGCAGTATTTT
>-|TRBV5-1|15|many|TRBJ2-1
CASSPEGGAYNEQFF
TGCGCCAGCAGCCCGGAGGGGGGCGCCTACAATGAGCAGTTCTTC
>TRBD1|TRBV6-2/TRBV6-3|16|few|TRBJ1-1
CASSHGQGAMRTEAFF
TGTGCCAGCAGTCACGGACAGGGGGCCATGAGGACTGAAGCTTTCTTT
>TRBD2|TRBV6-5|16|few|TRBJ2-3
CASSAGTSGDPDTQYF
TGTGCCAGCAGTGCCGGGACTAGCGGGGACCCAGATACGCAGTATTTT
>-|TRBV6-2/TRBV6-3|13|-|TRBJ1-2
CASRPHGTYGYTF
TGTGCCAGCAGGCCCCACGGGACCTATGGCTACACCTTC
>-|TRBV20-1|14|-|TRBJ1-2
CSASGSGTNYGYTF
TGCAGTGCTAGCGGGTCAGGGACCAACTATGGCTACACCTTC
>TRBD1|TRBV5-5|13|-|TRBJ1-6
CASGQVKFSPLHF
TGTGCCAGCGGACAGGTGAAATTTTCACCCCTCCACTTT
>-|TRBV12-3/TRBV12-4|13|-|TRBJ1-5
CASSFRQYQPQHF
TGTGCCAGCAGTTTCCGTCAGTATCAGCCCCAGCATTTT
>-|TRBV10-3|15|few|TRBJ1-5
CAISESRGGNQPQHF
TGTGCCATCAGTGAATCAAGGGGTGGCAATCAGCCCCAGCATTTT
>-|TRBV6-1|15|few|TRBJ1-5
CASSEDRRGNQPQHF
TGTGCCAGCAGTGAAGATAGGAGGGGCAATCAGCCCCAGCATTTT
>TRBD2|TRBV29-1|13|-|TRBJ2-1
CSVSSGIGGEQFF
TGCAGCGTTTCTAGCGGGATTGGGGGTGAGCAGTTCTTC
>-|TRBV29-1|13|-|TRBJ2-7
CSVEQGGTYEQYF
TGCAGCGTTGAACAGGGTGGTACCTACGAGCAGTACTTC
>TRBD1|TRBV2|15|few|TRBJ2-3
CASGTDRTSTDTQYF
TGTGCCAGCGGGACAGACCGAACTAGCACAGATACGCAGTATTTT
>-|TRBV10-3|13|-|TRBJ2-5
CAISESGEETQYF
TGTGCCATCAGTGAGTCGGGGGAGGAGACCCAGTACTTC
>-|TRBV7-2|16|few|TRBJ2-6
CASSPRRRAGANVLTF
TGTGCCAGCAGCCCGCGTCGGAGAGCTGGGGCCAACGTCCTGACTTTC
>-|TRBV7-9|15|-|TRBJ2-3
CASSLRGASTDTQYF
TGTGCCAGCAGCTTACGCGGGGCGAGCACAGATACGCAGTATTTT
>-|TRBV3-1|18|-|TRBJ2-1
CASSQPPAGRWFPNEQFF
TGTGCCAGCAGCCAACCCCCGGCAGGTCGTTGGTTTCCCAATGAGCAGTTCTTC
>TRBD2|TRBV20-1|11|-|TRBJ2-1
CSAKSGNKQFF
TGCAGTGCCAAAAGCGGGAATAAGCAGTTCTTC
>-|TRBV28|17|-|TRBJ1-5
CASSFLWTDNSNQPQHF
TGTGCCAGCAGTTTCTTGTGGACAGACAATAGCAATCAGCCCCAGCATTTT
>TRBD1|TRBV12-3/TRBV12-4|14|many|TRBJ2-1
CASSRTGGYNEQFF
TGTGCCAGCAGTCGGACAGGAGGCTACAATGAGCAGTTCTTC
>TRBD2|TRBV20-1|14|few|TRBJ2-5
CSAKRDSHKETQYF
TGCAGTGCTAAGCGGGACTCCCATAAAGAGACCCAGTACTTC
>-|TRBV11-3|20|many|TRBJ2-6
CASSLVPGGAQISGANVLTF
TGTGCCAGCAGCTTAGTCCCAGGGGGGGCCCAAATCTCTGGGGCCAACGTCCTGACTTTC
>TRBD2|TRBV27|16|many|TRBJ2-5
CASSVGTSGIKETQYF
TGTGCCAGCAGTGTCGGGACTAGCGGGATAAAGGAGACCCAGTACTTC
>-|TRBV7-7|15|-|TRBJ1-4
CASSLNPGSGEKLFF
TGTGCTAGCAGCTTAAACCCAGGCAGCGGTGAAAAACTGTTTTTT
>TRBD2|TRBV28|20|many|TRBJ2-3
CASSFQISSLAGGLADTQYF
TGTGCCAGCAGTTTTCAGATTTCTTCTCTAGCGGGGGGGCTTGCAGATACGCAGTATTTT
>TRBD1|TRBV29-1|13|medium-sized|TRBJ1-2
CSDGTGDNYGYTF
TGCAGCGACGGGACAGGGGACAACTATGGCTACACCTTC